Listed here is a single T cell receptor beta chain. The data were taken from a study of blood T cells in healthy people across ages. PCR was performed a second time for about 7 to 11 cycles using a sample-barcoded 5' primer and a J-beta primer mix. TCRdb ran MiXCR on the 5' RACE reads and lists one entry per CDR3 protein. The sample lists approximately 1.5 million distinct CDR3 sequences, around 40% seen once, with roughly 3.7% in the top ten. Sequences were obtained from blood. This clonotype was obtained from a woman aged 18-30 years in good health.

CDR3 in amino acids: CSARPYSRPTNEKLFF. DNA for the CDR3: TGCAGTGCTAGACCATACTCACGACCAACTAATGAAAAACTGTTTTTT. The chain couples TRBV20-1 to TRBJ1-4; D unresolved. The CDR3 is 16 residues long. The germline V gene encodes CDR1 DFQATT and CDR2 SNEGSKA (reference sequence). Trimming cost V 2 bases and J 0 bases, with 13 bases left between them.